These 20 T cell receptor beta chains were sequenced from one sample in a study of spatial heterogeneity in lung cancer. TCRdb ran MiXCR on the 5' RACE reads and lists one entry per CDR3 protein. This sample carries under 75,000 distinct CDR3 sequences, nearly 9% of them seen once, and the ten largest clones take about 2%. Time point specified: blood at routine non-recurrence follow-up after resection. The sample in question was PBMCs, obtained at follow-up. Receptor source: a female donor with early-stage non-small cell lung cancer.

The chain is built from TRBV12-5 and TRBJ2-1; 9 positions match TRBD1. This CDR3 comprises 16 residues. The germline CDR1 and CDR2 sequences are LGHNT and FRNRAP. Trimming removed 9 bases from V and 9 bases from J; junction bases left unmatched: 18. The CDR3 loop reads CASPNPRDRVIGEQFF. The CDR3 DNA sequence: TGTGCTAGCCCCAACCCCCGGGACAGGGTCATCGGTGAGCAGTTCTTC. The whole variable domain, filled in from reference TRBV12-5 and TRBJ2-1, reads DARVTQTPRHKVTEMGQEVTMRCQPILGHNTVFWYRQTMMQGLELLAYFRNRAPLDDSGMPKDRFSAEMPDATLATLKIQPSEPRDSAVYFCASPNPRDRVIGEQFFGPGTRLTVL.

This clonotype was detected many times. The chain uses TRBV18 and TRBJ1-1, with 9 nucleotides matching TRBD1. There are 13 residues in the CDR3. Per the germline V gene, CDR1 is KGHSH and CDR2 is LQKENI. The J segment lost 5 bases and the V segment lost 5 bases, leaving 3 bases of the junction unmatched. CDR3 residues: CASSTGQGTEAFF. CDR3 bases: TGTGCCAGCTCAACTGGACAGGGGACTGAAGCTTTCTTT.

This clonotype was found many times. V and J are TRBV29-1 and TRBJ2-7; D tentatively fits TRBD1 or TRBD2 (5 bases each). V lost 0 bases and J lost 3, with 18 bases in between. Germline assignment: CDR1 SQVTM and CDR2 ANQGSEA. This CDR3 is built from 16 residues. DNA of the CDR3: TGCAGCGTTGAAGAAGGGACCTCCGGTCTAAGCTACGAGCAGTACTTC. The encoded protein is CSVEEGTSGLSYEQYF.

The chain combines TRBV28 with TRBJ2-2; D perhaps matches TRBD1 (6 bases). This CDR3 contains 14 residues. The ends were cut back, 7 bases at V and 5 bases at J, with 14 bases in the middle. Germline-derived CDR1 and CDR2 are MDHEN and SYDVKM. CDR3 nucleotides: TGTGCCAGCACCCGAGGGGGTCAAACCGGGGAGCTGTTTTTT. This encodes CASTRGGQTGELFF.

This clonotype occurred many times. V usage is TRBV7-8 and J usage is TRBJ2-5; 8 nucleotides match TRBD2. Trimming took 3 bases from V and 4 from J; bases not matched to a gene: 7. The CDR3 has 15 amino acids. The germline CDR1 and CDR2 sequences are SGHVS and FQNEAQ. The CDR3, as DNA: TGTGCCAGCAGCTTGCCAGGACTAGCAGGAGAGACCCAGTACTTC. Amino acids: CASSLPGLAGETQYF.

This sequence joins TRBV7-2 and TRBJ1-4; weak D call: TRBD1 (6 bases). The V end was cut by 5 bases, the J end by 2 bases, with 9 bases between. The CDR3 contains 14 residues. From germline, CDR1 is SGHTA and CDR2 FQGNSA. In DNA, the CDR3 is TGTGCCAGCAGCCTTACAGGGACTAATGAAAAACTGTTTTTT. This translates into CASSLTGTNEKLFF.

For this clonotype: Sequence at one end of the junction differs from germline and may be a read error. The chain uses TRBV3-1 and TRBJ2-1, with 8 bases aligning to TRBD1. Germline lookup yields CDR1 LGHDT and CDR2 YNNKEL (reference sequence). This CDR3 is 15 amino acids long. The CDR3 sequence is CASSLEGTGYHEQFF. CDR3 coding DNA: TGTGCCAGCAGCTTAGAAGGGACAGGCTACCATGAGCAGTTCTTC.

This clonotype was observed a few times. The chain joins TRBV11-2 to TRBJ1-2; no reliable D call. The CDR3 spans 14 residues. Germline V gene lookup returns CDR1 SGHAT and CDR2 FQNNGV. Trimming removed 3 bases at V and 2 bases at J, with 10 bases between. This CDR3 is CASSFGSANYGYTF. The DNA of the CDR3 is TGTGCCAGCAGCTTTGGCTCAGCAAACTATGGCTACACCTTC.

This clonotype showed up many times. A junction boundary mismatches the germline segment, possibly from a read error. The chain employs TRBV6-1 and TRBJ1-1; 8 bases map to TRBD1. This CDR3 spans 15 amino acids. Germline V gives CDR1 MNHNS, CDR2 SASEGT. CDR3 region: CASSPGTGLKTEAFF. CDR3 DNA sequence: TGTGCCAGCAGTCCCGGGACAGGTTTGAAAACTGAAGCTTTCTTT.

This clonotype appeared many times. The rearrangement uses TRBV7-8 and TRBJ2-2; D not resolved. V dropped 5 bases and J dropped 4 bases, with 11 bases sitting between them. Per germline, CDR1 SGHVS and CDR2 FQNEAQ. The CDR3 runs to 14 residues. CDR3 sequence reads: CASSPRTVTGELFF. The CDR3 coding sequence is TGTGCCAGCAGCCCGAGGACGGTCACCGGGGAGCTGTTTTTT. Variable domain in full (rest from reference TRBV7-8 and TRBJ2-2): GAGVSQSPRYKVAKRGQDVALRCDPISGHVSLFWYQQALGQGPEFLTYFQNEAQLDKSGLPSDRFFAERPEGSVSTLKIQRTQQEDSAVYLCASSPRTVTGELFFGEGSRLTVL.

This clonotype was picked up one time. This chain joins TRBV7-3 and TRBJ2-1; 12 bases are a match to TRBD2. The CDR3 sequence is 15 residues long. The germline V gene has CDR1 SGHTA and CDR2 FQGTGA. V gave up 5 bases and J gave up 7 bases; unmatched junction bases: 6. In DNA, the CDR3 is TGTGCCAGCAGCAAACTAGCGGGAGGACCGAATGAGCAGTTCTTC. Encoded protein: CASSKLAGGPNEQFF.

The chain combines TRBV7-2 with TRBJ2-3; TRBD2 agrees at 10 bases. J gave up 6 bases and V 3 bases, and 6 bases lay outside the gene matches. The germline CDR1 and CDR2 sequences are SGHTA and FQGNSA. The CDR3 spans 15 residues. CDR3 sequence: CASSFDSGRADTQYF. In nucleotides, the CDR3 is TGTGCCAGCAGCTTTGACAGCGGGAGGGCCGATACGCAGTATTTT.

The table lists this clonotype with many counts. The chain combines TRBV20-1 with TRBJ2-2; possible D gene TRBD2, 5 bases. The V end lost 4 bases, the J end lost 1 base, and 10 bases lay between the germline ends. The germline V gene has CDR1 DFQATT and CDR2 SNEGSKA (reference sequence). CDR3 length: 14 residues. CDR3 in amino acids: CSATRRGNTGELFF. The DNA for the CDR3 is TGCAGTGCTACCCGTCGGGGGAACACCGGGGAGCTGTTTTTT.

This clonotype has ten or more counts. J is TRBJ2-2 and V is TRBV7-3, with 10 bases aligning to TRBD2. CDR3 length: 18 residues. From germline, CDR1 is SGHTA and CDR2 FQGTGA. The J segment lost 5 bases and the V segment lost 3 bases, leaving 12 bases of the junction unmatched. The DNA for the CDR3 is TGTGCCAGCAGCTTGGGAGCGAGGCTAGCGGGAGTTACCGGGGAGCTGTTTTTT. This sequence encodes CASSLGARLAGVTGELFF.

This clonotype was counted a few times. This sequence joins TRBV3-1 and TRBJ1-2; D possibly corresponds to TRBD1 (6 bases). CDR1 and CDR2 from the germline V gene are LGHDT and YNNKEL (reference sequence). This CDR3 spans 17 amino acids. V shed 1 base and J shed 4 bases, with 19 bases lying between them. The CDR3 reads CASSQAPDSRGGYGYTF. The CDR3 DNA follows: TGTGCCAGCAGCCAAGCACCTGACAGCCGAGGGGGCTATGGCTACACCTTC.

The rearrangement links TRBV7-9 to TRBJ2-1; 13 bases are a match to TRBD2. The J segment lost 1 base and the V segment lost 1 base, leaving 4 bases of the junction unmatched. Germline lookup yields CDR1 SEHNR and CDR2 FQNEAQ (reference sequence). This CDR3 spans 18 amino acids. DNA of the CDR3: TGTGCCAGCAGCTTAGGACTAGCGGGAGGTCGATCCTACAATGAGCAGTTCTTC. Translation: CASSLGLAGGRSYNEQFF.

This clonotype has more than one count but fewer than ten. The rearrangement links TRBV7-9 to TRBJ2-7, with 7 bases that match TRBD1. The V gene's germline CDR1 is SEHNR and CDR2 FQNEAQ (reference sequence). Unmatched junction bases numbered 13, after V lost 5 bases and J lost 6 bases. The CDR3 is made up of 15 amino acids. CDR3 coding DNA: TGTGCCAGCAGCCCACTGACAGGGACCCTAGGCGAGCAGTACTTC. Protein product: CASSPLTGTLGEQYF.

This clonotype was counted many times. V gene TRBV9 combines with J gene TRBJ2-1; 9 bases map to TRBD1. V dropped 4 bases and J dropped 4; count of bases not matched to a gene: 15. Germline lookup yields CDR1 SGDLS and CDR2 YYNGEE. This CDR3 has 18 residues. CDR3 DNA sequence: TGTGCCAGCAGCACCGGAGGGGTTGGACAGGGGTATTACAATGAGCAGTTCTTC. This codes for CASSTGGVGQGYYNEQFF.

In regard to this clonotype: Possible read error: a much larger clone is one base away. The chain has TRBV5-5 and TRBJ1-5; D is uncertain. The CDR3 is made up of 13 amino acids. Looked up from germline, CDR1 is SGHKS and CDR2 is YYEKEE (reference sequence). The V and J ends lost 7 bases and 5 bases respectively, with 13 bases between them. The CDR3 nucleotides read TGTGCCAGCTGCCCATCCGGGGATCAGCCCCAGCATTTT. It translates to CASCPSGDQPQHF.

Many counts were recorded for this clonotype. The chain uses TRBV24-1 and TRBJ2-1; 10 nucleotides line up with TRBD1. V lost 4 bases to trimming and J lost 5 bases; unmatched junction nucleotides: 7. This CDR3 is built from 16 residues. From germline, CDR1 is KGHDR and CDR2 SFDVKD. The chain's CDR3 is CATSDPRQGANNEQFF. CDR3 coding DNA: TGTGCCACCAGTGACCCGCGACAGGGGGCTAACAATGAGCAGTTCTTC.